This is a list of T cell receptor beta chains from one sample in a study of beta chain features in type 1 diabetes. The method was immunoSEQ multiplex PCR; TCRdb's version includes in-frame clones alone and lacks a portion of them. In the table there are about 320,000 clones, about 15% of which are singletons. Sequencing was performed on central memory CD4+ T cells from blood. The receptors were sampled from a young man in good health. The CDR3 runs from the conserved cysteine through the conserved F or W. The D gene is left open where the match is weak. The listing skips clone size in some rows; elsewhere it reads once, few, many or a size class.

v_gene	len	j_gene	abundance	d_gene	CDR3nt	CDR3aa
TRBV7-6	12	TRBJ2-3	NA	TRBD1	TGTGCCAGCAGCGCAGGGGGCGGCACGCAGTATTTT	CASSAGGGTQYF
TRBV5-4	15	TRBJ2-5	few	TRBD2	TGTGCCAGCAGCCCCCTAGCGGGCCTACAAGAGACCCAGTACTTC	CASSPLAGLQETQYF
TRBV11-2	13	TRBJ2-5	NA	NA	TGTGCCAGCAGCTTAGGAGACCAAGAGACCCAGTACTTC	CASSLGDQETQYF
TRBV27	15	TRBJ1-3	once	NA	TGTGCCAGCTTACTTTCGCACCCGGGGGGAAACACCATATATTTT	CASLLSHPGGNTIYF
TRBV12-5	11	TRBJ2-1	NA	NA	TGTGCTATTCGTAACAGGAATGAGCAGTTCTTC	CAIRNRNEQFF
TRBV6-5	15	TRBJ2-7	NA	NA	TGTGCCAGCAGTTCCCGCGTAGGGGGCTCCTACGAGCAGTACTTC	CASSSRVGGSYEQYF
TRBV7-9	14	TRBJ2-3	once	TRBD2	TGTGCCAGCAGCCCGGGACTAGCGGTAGATACGCAGTATTTT	CASSPGLAVDTQYF
TRBV14	14	TRBJ2-3	few	NA	TGTGCCAGCAGCCCTGTGGGGGGCGGGAATACGCAGTATTTT	CASSPVGGGNTQYF
TRBV9	15	TRBJ2-1	many	NA	TGTGCCAGCAGCCCATACCAAGGGTCCTACAATGAGCAGTTCTTC	CASSPYQGSYNEQFF
TRBV4-1	13	TRBJ2-3	few	NA	TGCGCCAGCAGCCAACGGGCTCTCGATACGCAGTATTTT	CASSQRALDTQYF
TRBV5-6	15	TRBJ1-1	NA	NA	TGTGCCAGCAGCTTTAGGACGACCACTAACACTGAAGCTTTCTTT	CASSFRTTTNTEAFF
TRBV18	17	TRBJ2-3	many	TRBD2	TGTGCCAGCTCACCACCGTCCGCGGGGGGGCTCACAGATACGCAGTATTTT	CASSPPSAGGLTDTQYF
TRBV9	18	TRBJ2-4	few	TRBD1	TGTGCCAGCAGCGTCGAAGGGGGCGGGACAGGGTCCAAAAACATTCAGTACTTC	CASSVEGGGTGSKNIQYF
TRBV30	11	TRBJ1-2	few	NA	TGTGCCTGGGGCAGGAGATATGGCTACACCTTC	CAWGRRYGYTF
TRBV4-2	17	TRBJ2-3	few	TRBD2	TGTGCCAGCAGCCAGGGGCTAGCGGGAGTACATTCAGATACGCAGTATTTT	CASSQGLAGVHSDTQYF
TRBV7-2	12	TRBJ2-1	few	NA	TGTGCCAGCAGTTCCTACTATGGTGAGCAGTTCTTC	CASSSYYGEQFF
TRBV6-6	15	TRBJ1-2	NA	TRBD1	TGTGCCAGCAGTACATCGGGACAGGGGTACTATGGCTACACCTTC	CASSTSGQGYYGYTF
TRBV5-4	14	TRBJ2-1	few	NA	TGTGCCAGCAGCCAAGGCCTAGTCGTCAATGAGCAGTTCTTC	CASSQGLVVNEQFF
TRBV7-2	13	TRBJ1-5	few	NA	TGTGCCAGCAGCTTAGATTTTGGGCAGCCCCAGCATTTT	CASSLDFGQPQHF
TRBV7-2	14	TRBJ1-2	few	NA	TGTGCCAGCAGCGCCAAGCGAGGGACGGCCGGCTACACCTTC	CASSAKRGTAGYTF
TRBV7-2	12	TRBJ2-5	few	TRBD1	TGTGCCAGCAGATCGACAGGGTATACCCAGTACTTC	CASRSTGYTQYF
TRBV5-1	17	TRBJ2-6	few	TRBD2	TGCGCCAGCAGTTCTCGGACTAGCGGCTCTGGGGCCAACGTCCTGACTTTC	CASSSRTSGSGANVLTF
TRBV7-9	12	TRBJ2-7	NA	NA	TGTGCCAGCAGCCGTGTGGCTTACGAGCAGTACTTC	CASSRVAYEQYF
TRBV30	13	TRBJ1-4	NA	NA	TGTGCCTTTTCACGGGGGCAGAATGAAAAACTGTTTTTT	CAFSRGQNEKLFF
TRBV28	11	TRBJ2-5	NA	NA	TGTGCCAGCCAAAAGAGGACGGAGCAGTACTTC	CASQKRTEQYF
TRBV11-2	13	TRBJ2-7	few	NA	TGTGCCAGCAGCTTAACTGTCCTCTGGGAGCAGTACTTC	CASSLTVLWEQYF
TRBV5-4	15	TRBJ2-1	NA	NA	TGTGCCAGCAGCTCTGGAGAGTTTTCATACAATGAGCAGTTCTTC	CASSSGEFSYNEQFF